The subject of this entry is one T cell receptor beta chain. MiXCR was run by TCRdb on the RT-PCR reads, yielding one entry per CDR3 protein. Counted here are about 780,000 distinct CDR3 sequences, 15% to 20% occurring once; the ten biggest clones make up roughly a tenth. These data are taken from a study of response to subunit inactivated influenza vaccine. The germline V gene has CDR1 LGHNA and CDR2 YNFKEQ. The CDR3 totals 11 residues. V lost 5 bases and J 5 bases, leaving 7 bases between the germline ends. The TCR sequence derives from a man aged 45-60 years who received an inactivated influenza vaccine. This rearrangement joins TRBV4-2 to TRBJ2-7; D gene uncertain. The sample in question was PBMCs from blood, obtained 4 to 6 days after vaccination. The DNA of the CDR3 is TGTGCCAGCAGCTTCCAAAACGAGCAGTACTTC. Its translation is CASSFQNEQYF.